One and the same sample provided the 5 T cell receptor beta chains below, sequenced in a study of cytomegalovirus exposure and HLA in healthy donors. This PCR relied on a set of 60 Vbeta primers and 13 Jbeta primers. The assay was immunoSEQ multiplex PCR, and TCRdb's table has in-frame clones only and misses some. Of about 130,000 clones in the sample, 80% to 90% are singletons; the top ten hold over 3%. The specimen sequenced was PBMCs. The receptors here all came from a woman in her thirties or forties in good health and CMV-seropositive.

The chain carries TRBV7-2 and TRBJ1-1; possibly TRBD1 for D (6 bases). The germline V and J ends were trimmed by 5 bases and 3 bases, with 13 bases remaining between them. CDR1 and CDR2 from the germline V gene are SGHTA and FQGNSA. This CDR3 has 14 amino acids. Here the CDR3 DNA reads TGTGCCAGCAGCCTCAGGGGCGTCGACACTGAAGCTTTCTTT. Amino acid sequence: CASSLRGVDTEAFF.

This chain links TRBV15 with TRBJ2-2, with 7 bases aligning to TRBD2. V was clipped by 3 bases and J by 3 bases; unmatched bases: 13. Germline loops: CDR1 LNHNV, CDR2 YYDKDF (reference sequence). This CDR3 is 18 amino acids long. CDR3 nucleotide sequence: TGTGCCACCAGCAGCCGACTAGCCGTCATGGGGGACACCGGGGAGCTGTTTTTT. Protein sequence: CATSSRLAVMGDTGELFF.

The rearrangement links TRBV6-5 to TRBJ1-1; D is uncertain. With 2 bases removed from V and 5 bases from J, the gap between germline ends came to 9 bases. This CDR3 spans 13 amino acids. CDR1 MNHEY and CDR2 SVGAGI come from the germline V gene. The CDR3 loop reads CASSYTGTTEAFF. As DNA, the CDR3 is TGTGCCAGCAGTTACACGGGTACGACTGAAGCTTTCTTT.

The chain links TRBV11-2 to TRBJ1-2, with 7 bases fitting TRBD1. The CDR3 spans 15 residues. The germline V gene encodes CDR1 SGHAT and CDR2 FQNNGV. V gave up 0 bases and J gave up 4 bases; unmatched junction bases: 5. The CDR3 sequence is CASSLEGQVPYGYTF. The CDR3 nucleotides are TGTGCCAGCAGCTTAGAAGGACAGGTGCCCTATGGCTACACCTTC.

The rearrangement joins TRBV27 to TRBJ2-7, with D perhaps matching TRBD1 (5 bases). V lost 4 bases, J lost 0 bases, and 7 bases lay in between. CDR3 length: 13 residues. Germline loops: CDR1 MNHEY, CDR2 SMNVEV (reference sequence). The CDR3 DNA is TGTGCCAGCAGTTACAGGAGCTCCTACGAGCAGTACTTC. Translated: CASSYRSSYEQYF.